The 30 T cell receptor beta chains in this list originate from one sample, sequenced in a study of blood T cell repertoires in COVID-19. Assay: immunoSEQ multiplex PCR; the TCRdb copy retains only in-frame clones and omits some. The data show 68,000 or so clones, around nine tenths seen once. Sequenced input: peripheral blood. The receptors were gathered from a man aged 35 to 55 with COVID-19, enrolled during active disease.

The V gene is TRBV28, the J gene TRBJ2-3; D gene unclear. This CDR3 has 11 amino acids. The V gene's germline CDR1 is MDHEN and CDR2 SYDVKM. The ends were cut back, 8 bases at V and 6 bases at J, with 9 bases in the middle. CDR3 residues: CASGVEDTQYF. The CDR3 DNA reads TGTGCCAGCGGAGTAGAGGATACGCAGTATTTT.

This sequence joins TRBV6-5 and TRBJ1-2; D possibly corresponds to TRBD1 (5 bases). Germline V gene sequence: CDR1 MNHEY, CDR2 SVGAGI. The CDR3 totals 15 residues. V was pared by 5 bases and J by 3 bases, with 16 bases between. CDR3 loop: CASSRAQGTDYGYTF. In DNA, the CDR3 is TGTGCCAGCAGTCGAGCCCAGGGTACCGACTATGGCTACACCTTC.

About this clone itself: An end of the junction differs from the germline gene, which may be a read error. The chain uses TRBV28 and TRBJ1-2; no reliable D call. Germline V gives CDR1 MDHEN, CDR2 SYDVKM. CDR3 length: 12 residues. In nucleotides, the CDR3 is TGTGCCAGCAGTTTAGCTAAATATGGCTACACCTTC. Amino acids: CASSLAKYGYTF.

V and J are TRBV30 and TRBJ1-1, with TRBD1 as a possible D gene (5 bases). The CDR3 loop spans 15 amino acids. Between the trimmed V and J ends, which lost 3 bases and 7 bases, there was a span of 21 bases. CDR1 is GTSNPN, CDR2 SVGIG, per germline (reference sequence). Here the CDR3 DNA reads TGTGCCTGGAGCGCTCAGTGGGAGGGGCTGGGTGAAGCTTTCTTT. Its translation: CAWSAQWEGLGEAFF.

The chain couples TRBV2 to TRBJ2-7; D may be TRBD2 (5 bases). With 8 bases removed from V and 6 bases from J, the gap between germline ends came to 11 bases. CDR3 size: 11 residues. Per germline, CDR1 SNHLY and CDR2 FYNNEI. The CDR3 region has the DNA TGTGCCAGCGACTACCCCGGCGAGCAGTACTTC. Translated: CASDYPGEQYF.

The chain carries TRBV6-1 and TRBJ2-7; no clear D. Germline V gene sequence: CDR1 MNHNS, CDR2 SASEGT. V was cut by 2 bases and J by 3 bases, with 5 bases left in between. The CDR3 has 12 residues. CDR3 loop: CASSEQIYEQYF. CDR3 coding DNA: TGTGCCAGCAGTGAACAGATCTACGAGCAGTACTTC.

The CDR3 DNA sequence: TGTGCCAGCAGTTTATCAGGCAGGTCAGATGGCTACACCTTC. Translating it yields CASSLSGRSDGYTF. The V and J genes are TRBV27 and TRBJ1-2; D call uncertain. The CDR3 covers 14 residues. The germline CDR1 and CDR2 sequences are MNHEY and SMNVEV (reference sequence). Between the trimmed V and J ends, which lost 0 bases and 6 bases, there was a span of 11 bases.

The rearrangement joins TRBV30 to TRBJ1-1; tentative D call: TRBD1 (5 bases). Looked up from germline, CDR1 is GTSNPN and CDR2 is SVGIG (reference sequence). This CDR3 comprises 14 residues. The V end was cut by 0 bases, the J end by 4 bases, with 12 bases between. The CDR3 region has the DNA TGTGCCTGGAGTGTACTGGGGGGAGGCACTGAAGCTTTCTTT. Translating it yields CAWSVLGGGTEAFF.

The chain carries TRBV7-6 and TRBJ2-7, with D perhaps TRBD2 (5 bases). The V end lost 0 bases, the J end lost 5 bases, and 11 bases lay between the germline ends. The CDR3 totals 14 residues. Germline V gene data show CDR1 as SGHVS and CDR2 as FNYEAQ. This CDR3 is CASSLAAVGDEQYF. The CDR3 coding sequence is TGTGCCAGCAGCTTAGCTGCGGTCGGGGACGAGCAGTACTTC.

V and J are TRBV27 and TRBJ2-4; tentative D call: TRBD2 (6 bases). CDR3 length: 15 amino acids. Germline-derived CDR1 and CDR2 are MNHEY and SMNVEV (reference sequence). Deletions cut 2 bases from V and 1 base from J, with 9 bases between. The CDR3 region has the DNA TGTGCCAGCAGTTTAGAAGGGAGGGCCAAAAACATTCAGTACTTC. It yields the protein CASSLEGRAKNIQYF.

The rearrangement links TRBV2 to TRBJ2-5; unclear D gene. This CDR3 has 13 amino acids. The V gene's germline CDR1 is SNHLY and CDR2 FYNNEI. The V and J ends lost 4 bases and 1 base respectively, with 7 bases between them. The CDR3 reads CASSVGVQETQYF. The DNA of the CDR3 is TGTGCCAGCAGTGTTGGAGTCCAAGAGACCCAGTACTTC.

The V gene is TRBV5-1, the J gene TRBJ1-1; TRBD1 aligns across 9 bases. Germline V gene data show CDR1 as SGHRS and CDR2 as YFSETQ. With V trimmed by 4 bases and J by 0 bases, 4 bases remained unmatched. The CDR3 has 15 residues. The CDR3 DNA follows: TGCGCCAGCAGCAGCGGACAGGGGCTGAACACTGAAGCTTTCTTT. Protein: CASSSGQGLNTEAFF.

The J gene is TRBJ1-6, the V gene TRBV5-4; the D gene is possibly TRBD1 (5 bases). Trimming removed 4 bases from V and 10 bases from J, with 21 bases in between. From germline, CDR1 is SGHNT and CDR2 YYREEE (reference sequence). This CDR3 contains 16 residues. This CDR3 is CASSPSGLGPVSPLHF. The CDR3 nucleotides read TGTGCCAGCAGCCCATCTGGTCTGGGGCCTGTATCACCCCTCCACTTT.

The rearrangement joins TRBV27 to TRBJ1-1; 7 bases fit TRBD1. Germline CDR1 is MNHEY and CDR2 is SMNVEV (reference sequence). The CDR3 is 15 amino acids. V dropped 7 bases and J dropped 1; count of bases not matched to a gene: 9. The CDR3 DNA reads TGTGCCAGCATTCGCCAGGGGGAACCGAACACTGAAGCTTTCTTT. This translates into CASIRQGEPNTEAFF.

A single count supports this clone. The genes are TRBV24-1 and TRBJ2-2, with D possibly being TRBD1 (5 bases). Trimming took 1 base from V and 3 from J, leaving 17 bases between them. Germline-derived CDR1 and CDR2 are KGHDR and SFDVKD. The CDR3 is 18 residues long. CDR3 protein: CATSDFFSWAGYTGELFF. The CDR3 DNA sequence: TGTGCCACCAGTGATTTCTTTTCTTGGGCAGGGTACACCGGGGAGCTGTTTTTT.

The sample holds one count of this clone. The chain has TRBV27 and TRBJ2-3, with TRBD2 matching 9 bases. The trim removed 6 bases at V and 4 bases at J, leaving 5 bases unmatched. This CDR3 is 14 amino acids long. Germline CDR1 MNHEY, CDR2 SMNVEV (reference sequence). The CDR3, as DNA: TGTGCCAGCAGACAGCGGGGGGTGTCAGATACGCAGTATTTT. This sequence encodes CASRQRGVSDTQYF.

J is TRBJ2-2 and V is TRBV30, with D possibly TRBD2 on 6 matching bases. The V gene's germline CDR1 is GTSNPN and CDR2 SVGIG (reference sequence). The CDR3 covers 12 residues. The germline V and J ends were trimmed by 5 bases and 8 bases, with 12 bases remaining between them. CDR3 loop: CAWRGSTGELFF. CDR3 sequence (DNA): TGTGCCTGGCGGGGGTCGACTGGGGAGCTGTTTTTT.

V usage is TRBV4-2 and J usage is TRBJ2-3, with TRBD2 as a possible D gene (5 bases). V lost 2 bases, J lost 0 bases, and 15 bases lay in between. The CDR3 contains 17 residues. The germline CDR1 and CDR2 sequences are LGHNA and YNFKEQ. The CDR3 spells CASSQTGVRTSTDTQYF. DNA of the CDR3: TGTGCCAGCAGCCAAACCGGGGTGCGCACTAGCACAGATACGCAGTATTTT.

CDR3 residues: CASRDRANQPQHF. The CDR3 DNA follows: TGTGCCAGCAGGGACAGGGCCAATCAGCCCCAGCATTTT. The chain joins TRBV28 to TRBJ1-5, with 8 bases that match TRBD1. V shed 6 bases, J shed 3 bases, and the junction held 1 base outside the gene matches. This CDR3 comprises 13 residues. The germline V gene has CDR1 MDHEN and CDR2 SYDVKM.

The chain has TRBV30 and TRBJ2-2; D is uncertain. The CDR3 loop spans 13 amino acids. CDR1 is GTSNPN, CDR2 SVGIG, per germline (reference sequence). V was cut by 4 bases and J by 4 bases, with 10 bases left in between. CDR3: CAWNFLSTGELFF. CDR3 nucleotide sequence: TGTGCCTGGAACTTTCTTTCCACCGGGGAGCTGTTTTTT.

The gene calls are TRBV7-9 and TRBJ1-3; the D gene is possibly TRBD1 (6 bases). CDR3 length: 15 residues. The ends were cut back, 0 bases at V and 4 bases at J, with 10 bases in the middle. Germline assignment: CDR1 SEHNR and CDR2 FQNEAQ (reference sequence). DNA of the CDR3: TGTGCCAGCAGCTTAGCAGGGGGAAAAGGAAACACCATATATTTT. Translating gives CASSLAGGKGNTIYF. Supplemented by reference TRBV7-9 and TRBJ1-3, the full variable domain reads DTGVSQNPRHKITKRGQNVTFRCDPISEHNRLYWYRQTLGQGPEFLTYFQNEAQLEKSRLLSDRFSAERPKGSFSTLEIQRTEQGDSAMYLCASSLAGGKGNTIYFGEGSWLTVV.

The V call is TRBV6-1, the J call TRBJ2-1; 9 bases are a match to TRBD2. Trimming at V came to 2 bases and at J to 7 bases, leaving 6 bases not matched to a gene. The CDR3 is 15 residues long. Germline V gives CDR1 MNHNS, CDR2 SASEGT. CDR3 residues: CASSERGGAWNEQFF. The CDR3 nucleotides are TGTGCCAGCAGTGAACGCGGGGGGGCCTGGAATGAGCAGTTCTTC.

The V and J genes are TRBV12-3 or TRBV12-4 and TRBJ1-1; D may be TRBD1 (5 bases). The CDR3 length is 12 residues. V was trimmed by 6 bases and J by 4 bases, leaving 9 bases between them. The CDR3 DNA reads TGTGCCAGCAGGGCTAGGGGCACTGAAGCTTTCTTT. Amino acids: CASRARGTEAFF.

The chain employs TRBV5-4 and TRBJ2-1; TRBD1 matches at 12 bases. The CDR3 length is 15 residues. V lost 4 bases to trimming and J lost 6 bases; unmatched junction nucleotides: 5. Germline assignment: CDR1 SGHNT and CDR2 YYREEE (reference sequence). This CDR3 is CASSPGQGAANEQFF. Here the CDR3 DNA reads TGTGCCAGCAGCCCGGGACAGGGGGCGGCCAATGAGCAGTTCTTC. The full variable domain, in which reference TRBV5-4 and TRBJ2-1 provide the parts outside the CDR3, is ETGVTQSPTHLIKTRGQQVTLRCSSQSGHNTVSWYQQALGQGPQFIFQYYREEENGRGNFPPRFSGLQFPNYSSELNVNALELDDSALYLCASSPGQGAANEQFFGPGTRLTVL.

The genes are TRBV10-3 and TRBJ1-2; 8 nucleotides agree with TRBD1. Germline CDR1 and CDR2: ENHRY and SYGVKD. CDR3 length: 14 amino acids. J lost 5 bases, V lost 3 bases, and 5 bases had no gene match. In DNA form, the CDR3 reads TGTGCCATCAGTGACCCAGGGGGCTGGTATGGCTACACCTTC. It encodes CAISDPGGWYGYTF.

This chain joins TRBV6-5 and TRBJ1-1, with a tentative D call TRBD1 (5 bases). The CDR3 has 14 residues. The germline V gene encodes CDR1 MNHEY and CDR2 SVGAGI. Trimming removed 4 bases from V and 1 base from J, with 10 bases in between. For the CDR3, the DNA is TGTGCCAGCAGTTCACAGGTGCCGAACACTGAAGCTTTCTTT. Translated: CASSSQVPNTEAFF.

There are a few counts of this clone. The genes are TRBV7-8 and TRBJ1-5; D gene unclear. The CDR3 is 15 residues long. Trimming took 5 bases from V and 1 from J, leaving 12 bases between them. Germline V gene lookup returns CDR1 SGHVS and CDR2 FQNEAQ. The DNA for the CDR3 is TGTGCCAGCAGCCCAACGGCGGGGAGCAATCAGCCCCAGCATTTT. The encoded protein is CASSPTAGSNQPQHF.

This clone was seen once. The genes are TRBV5-1 and TRBJ1-1, with D possibly being TRBD1 (5 bases). Between the trimmed V and J ends, which lost 1 base and 3 bases, there was a span of 7 bases. The CDR3 covers 13 residues. The germline V gene has CDR1 SGHRS and CDR2 YFSETQ. The CDR3 nucleotides read TGCGCCAGCAGCTTGACGGGGGACACTGAAGCTTTCTTT. It encodes CASSLTGDTEAFF.

This chain connects TRBV19 to TRBJ1-5; the D gene is possibly TRBD1 (5 bases). Germline CDR1 is LNHDA and CDR2 is SQIVND (reference sequence). V shed 8 bases and J shed 4 bases, with 15 bases lying between them. The CDR3 runs 14 residues. Here the CDR3 reads CASHPRAPNQPQHF. In DNA, the CDR3 is TGTGCCAGTCATCCCAGGGCACCAAATCAGCCCCAGCATTTT.

The chain recombines TRBV6-1 with TRBJ2-1; D remains ambiguous. Trimming shortened V by 1 base and J by 8 bases, and 12 bases separated the two germline ends. This CDR3 comprises 14 residues. Germline V CDR1 and CDR2: MNHNS, SASEGT. In DNA form, the CDR3 reads TGTGCCAGCAGTGAAGTCTACAGAGCAGATGAGCAGTTCTTC. Residues: CASSEVYRADEQFF.